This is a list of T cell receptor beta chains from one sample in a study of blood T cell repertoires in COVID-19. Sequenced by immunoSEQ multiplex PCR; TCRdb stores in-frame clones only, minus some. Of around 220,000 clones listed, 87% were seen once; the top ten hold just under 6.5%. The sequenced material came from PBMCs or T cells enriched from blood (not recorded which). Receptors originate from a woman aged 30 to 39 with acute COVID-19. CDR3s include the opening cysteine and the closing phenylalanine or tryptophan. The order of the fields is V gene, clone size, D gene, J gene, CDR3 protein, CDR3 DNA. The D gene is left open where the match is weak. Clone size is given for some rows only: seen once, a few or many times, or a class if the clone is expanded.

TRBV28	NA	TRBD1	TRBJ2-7	CASSFLTGWGEQYF	TGTGCCAGCAGTTTCCTGACAGGGTGGGGCGAGCAGTACTTC
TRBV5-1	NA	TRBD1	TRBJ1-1	CASSLLSGGIPARAFF	TGCGCCAGCAGCTTGTTGTCAGGGGGAATACCGGCGCGGGCTTTCTTT
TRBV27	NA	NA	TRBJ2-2	CASRTGGGTATGELFF	TGTGCCAGCAGGACCGGAGGGGGGACAGCCACCGGGGAGCTGTTTTTT
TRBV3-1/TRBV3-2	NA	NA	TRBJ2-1	CASGSSYNEQFF	TGTGCCAGCGGGAGCTCGTACAATGAGCAGTTCTTC
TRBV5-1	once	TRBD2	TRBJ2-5	CASRNGGSGGQETQYF	TGCGCCAGCAGGAACGGAGGGAGCGGGGGTCAAGAGACCCAGTACTTC
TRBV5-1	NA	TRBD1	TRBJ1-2	CASSSGQGDNYGYTF	TGCGCCAGCAGCTCCGGACAGGGGGATAACTATGGCTACACCTTC
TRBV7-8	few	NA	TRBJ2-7	CASSAGTLYEQYF	TGTGCCAGCAGCGCCGGGACTCTCTACGAGCAGTACTTC
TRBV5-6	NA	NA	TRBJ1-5	CASSLGGRGRKPQHF	TGTGCCAGCAGCTTGGGAGGGAGGGGACGAAAGCCCCAGCATTTT
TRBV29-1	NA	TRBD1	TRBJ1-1	CSVTMRTGPEAFF	TGCAGCGTTACTATGAGGACAGGGCCTGAAGCTTTCTTT
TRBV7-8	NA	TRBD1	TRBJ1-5	CASSLGGTGGGQPQHF	TGTGCCAGCAGCTTGGGTGGGACAGGGGGAGGTCAGCCCCAGCATTTT
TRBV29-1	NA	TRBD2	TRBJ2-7	CSANTRGGYEQYF	TGCAGCGCCAATACCCGGGGGGGGTACGAGCAGTACTTC
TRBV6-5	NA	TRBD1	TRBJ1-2	CASTKPGQGYGYTF	TGTGCCAGCACCAAGCCGGGACAGGGCTATGGCTACACCTTC
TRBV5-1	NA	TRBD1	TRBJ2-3	CASSLGQGADTDTQYF	TGCGCCAGCAGCTTGGGACAGGGGGCGGACACAGATACGCAGTATTTT
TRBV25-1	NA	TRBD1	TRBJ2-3	CASRDPGQGHHTDTQYF	TGTGCCAGCAGGGACCCGGGACAGGGCCACCACACAGATACGCAGTATTTT
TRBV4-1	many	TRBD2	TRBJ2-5	CASSQDGGLAELETQYF	TGCGCCAGCAGCCAAGACGGGGGACTAGCGGAGTTAGAGACCCAGTACTTC
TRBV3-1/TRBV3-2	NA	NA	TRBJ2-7	CASSPGGPEQYF	TGTGCCAGCAGCCCTGGCGGGCCCGAGCAGTACTTC
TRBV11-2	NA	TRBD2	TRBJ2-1	CASSSTSAYNEQFF	TGTGCCAGCAGCTCTACTAGCGCCTACAATGAGCAGTTCTTC
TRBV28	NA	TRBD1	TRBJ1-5	CASSYSTGRNQPQHF	TGTGCCAGCAGTTACTCGACAGGGAGGAATCAGCCCCAGCATTTT
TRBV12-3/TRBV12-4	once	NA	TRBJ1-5	CASAGLSNQPQHF	TGTGCCAGCGCAGGGCTAAGCAATCAGCCCCAGCATTTT
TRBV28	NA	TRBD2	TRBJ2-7	CASRTSGTPYEQYF	TGTGCCAGCAGGACTAGCGGGACCCCCTACGAGCAGTACTTC
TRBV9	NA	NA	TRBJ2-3	CASSVVGTDTQYF	TGTGCCAGCAGCGTAGTCGGCACAGATACGCAGTATTTT
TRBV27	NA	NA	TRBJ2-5	CASSRREQETQYF	TGTGCCAGCAGTAGGAGGGAACAAGAGACCCAGTACTTC
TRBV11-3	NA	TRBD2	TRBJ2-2	CASRPSGGTGELFF	TGTGCCAGCCGTCCTAGCGGGGGAACCGGGGAGCTGTTTTTT
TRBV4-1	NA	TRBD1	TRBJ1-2	CASSQEFDRGNLNYGYTF	TGCGCCAGCAGCCAAGAGTTTGACAGGGGGAATTTAAACTATGGCTACACCTTC
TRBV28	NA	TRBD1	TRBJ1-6	CASSLTGTGYSPLHF	TGTGCCAGCAGTTTAACCGGGACAGGGTATTCACCCCTCCACTTT
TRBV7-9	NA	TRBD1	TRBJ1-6	CASSSTRPGTGNSPLHF	TGTGCCAGCAGCTCAACCCGCCCCGGGACAGGGAATTCACCCCTCCACTTT
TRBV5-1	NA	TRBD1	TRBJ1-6	CASSDPDRGRASPLHF	TGCGCCAGCAGCGACCCGGACAGGGGCCGAGCTTCACCCCTCCACTTT
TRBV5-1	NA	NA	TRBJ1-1	CASSLAPGGGTEAFF	TGCGCCAGCAGCTTGGCCCCGGGGGGGGGTACTGAAGCTTTCTTT
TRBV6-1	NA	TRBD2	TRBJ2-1	CASSVVSGGSYNEQFF	TGTGCCAGCAGTGTCGTTAGCGGGGGCTCCTACAATGAGCAGTTCTTC
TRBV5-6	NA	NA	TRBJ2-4	CASSPGAGFVQYF	TGTGCCAGCAGCCCTGGTGCAGGATTCGTTCAGTACTTC
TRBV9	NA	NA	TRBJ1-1	CASSQDGGLNTEAFF	TGTGCCAGCAGCCAGGATGGAGGGTTGAACACTGAAGCTTTCTTT
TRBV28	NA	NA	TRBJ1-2	CASSFTGPRGYTF	TGTGCCAGCAGTTTTACTGGGCCTCGAGGCTACACCTTC
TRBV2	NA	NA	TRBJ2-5	CASGSADQETQYF	TGTGCCTCTGGGTCAGCGGACCAAGAGACCCAGTACTTC
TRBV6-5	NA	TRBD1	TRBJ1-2	CASSSQGAYGYTF	TGTGCCAGCAGCTCCCAGGGGGCGTATGGCTACACCTTC
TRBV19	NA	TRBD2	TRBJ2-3	CASKPGLALEPQYF	TGTGCCAGTAAGCCGGGACTAGCGTTGGAACCGCAGTATTTT
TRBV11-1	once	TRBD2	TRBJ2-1	CASSLVAGGDEQFF	TGTGCCAGCAGCTTAGTAGCCGGGGGGGATGAGCAGTTCTTC
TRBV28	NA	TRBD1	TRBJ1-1	CASRADRGLLNTEAFF	TGTGCCAGCAGAGCGGACAGGGGGCTTCTGAACACTGAAGCTTTCTTT
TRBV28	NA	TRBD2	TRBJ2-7	CASSWDPGLVEGPYEQYF	TGTGCCAGCAGTTGGGATCCAGGACTAGTCGAGGGCCCCTACGAGCAGTACTTC
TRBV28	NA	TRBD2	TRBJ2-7	CASSLVRGGVSEQYF	TGTGCCAGCAGTTTGGTGCGGGGGGGCGTCTCCGAGCAGTACTTC
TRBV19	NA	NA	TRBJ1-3	CASTSIGRGSGNTIYF	TGTGCCAGTACCTCGATCGGACGGGGCTCTGGAAACACCATATATTTT
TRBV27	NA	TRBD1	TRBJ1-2	CASSWDREYGYTF	TGTGCCAGCAGTTGGGACAGGGAATATGGCTACACCTTC
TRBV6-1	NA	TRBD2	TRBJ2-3	CASSEGLATDTQYF	TGTGCCAGCAGTGAAGGACTAGCCACAGATACGCAGTATTTT
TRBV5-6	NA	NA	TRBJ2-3	CASSLYVSGLISTDTQYF	TGTGCCAGCAGCTTGTACGTCTCAGGGCTCATTAGCACAGATACGCAGTATTTT
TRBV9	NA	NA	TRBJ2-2	CASSVGQGLTGELFF	TGTGCCAGCAGCGTAGGACAGGGACTCACCGGGGAGCTGTTTTTT
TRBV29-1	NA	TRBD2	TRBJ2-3	CSVDRAGVDTQYF	TGCAGCGTTGATCGAGCGGGAGTAGATACGCAGTATTTT
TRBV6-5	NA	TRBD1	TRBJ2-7	CASSYSTGTGDYEQYF	TGTGCCAGCAGTTACTCTACGGGGACAGGGGATTACGAGCAGTACTTC
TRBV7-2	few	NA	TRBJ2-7	CASSATPGLAYEQYF	TGTGCCAGCAGCGCGACCCCGGGACTGGCCTACGAGCAGTACTTC
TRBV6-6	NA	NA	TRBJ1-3	CASTLQGLIGNTIYF	TGTGCCAGCACCCTACAGGGCTTAATTGGAAACACCATATATTTT
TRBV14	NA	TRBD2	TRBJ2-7	CASSQVAGSYEQYF	TGTGCCAGCAGCCAAGTAGCGGGTTCCTACGAGCAGTACTTC
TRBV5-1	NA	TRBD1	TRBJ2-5	CASSLTGGETQYF	TGCGCCAGCAGCCTGACAGGGGGGGAGACCCAGTACTTC